The 26 T cell receptor beta chains given below trace back to one sample, sequenced in a study of blood T cell repertoires in COVID-19 (dated by TCRdb to the early 2020s). Receptor libraries were prepared by the immunoSEQ multiplex PCR assay. TCRdb took over this immuneACCESS table, retaining in-frame rearrangements with V and J assigned. Such tables are incomplete; in checked studies, under half of the missing clones stem from an unresolved V gene, and the remainder is unexplained. This sample lists 150,000 to 200,000 clones; roughly 84% were detected once. Of the sample, 3.2% falls within the top ten clones. Specimen: PBMCs or T cells enriched from blood (not recorded which). The receptors stem from a woman aged 25 to 39 who had been exposed to COVID-19.

The J gene is TRBJ2-7, the V gene TRBV7-6; a possible D gene is TRBD1 (6 bases). Germline V CDR1 and CDR2: SGHVS, FNYEAQ. Trimming removed 5 bases at V and 2 bases at J, with 19 bases between. There are 16 residues in the CDR3. The CDR3 region is CASSALGTTFPYEQYF. The CDR3 nucleotides are TGTGCCAGCAGCGCCCTCGGGACAACGTTTCCCTACGAGCAGTACTTC.

This chain joins TRBV19 and TRBJ1-3; D unresolved. The V end was cut by 6 bases, the J end by 4 bases, with 16 bases between. CDR3 size: 15 residues. The germline V gene has CDR1 LNHDA and CDR2 SQIVND (reference sequence). The CDR3 loop is CASRMPLGRGNTIYF. The CDR3 DNA reads TGTGCCAGTAGGATGCCACTTGGGAGGGGAAACACCATATATTTT.

This chain connects TRBV29-1 to TRBJ1-1, with a possible D match to TRBD1 (5 bases). This CDR3 region has 13 residues. CDR1 and CDR2 from the germline V gene are SQVTM and ANQGSEA. V lost 6 bases and J 2 bases, leaving 13 bases between the germline ends. The DNA of the CDR3 is TGCAGCGTGGGTGAGGGACTTAACACTGAAGCTTTCTTT. Protein: CSVGEGLNTEAFF.

The CDR3: CASSLDSNTEAFF. The CDR3 nucleotides read TGTGCCAGCAGTTTGGACTCGAACACTGAAGCTTTCTTT. The chain combines TRBV6-5 with TRBJ1-1; D gene unclear. The CDR3 is 13 residues long. V lost 4 bases and J 1 base, leaving 7 bases between the germline ends. Per the germline V gene, CDR1 is MNHEY and CDR2 is SVGAGI.

The rearrangement joins TRBV7-9 to TRBJ2-7; D perhaps matches TRBD1 (5 bases). The V end lost 4 bases, the J end lost 1 base, and 8 bases lay between the germline ends. Germline V gene lookup returns CDR1 SEHNR and CDR2 FQNEAQ (reference sequence). The CDR3 has 13 residues. DNA of the CDR3: TGTGCCAGCAGCTCCACAGGATCCTACGAGCAGTACTTC. Residues: CASSSTGSYEQYF. Looking up the rest from reference TRBV7-9 and TRBJ2-7 gives the full variable domain: DTGVSQNPRHKITKRGQNVTFRCDPISEHNRLYWYRQTLGQGPEFLTYFQNEAQLEKSRLLSDRFSAERPKGSFSTLEIQRTEQGDSAMYLCASSSTGSYEQYFGPGTRLTVT.

The rearrangement uses TRBV5-4 and TRBJ1-2, with a possible D match to TRBD1 (5 bases). V lost 4 bases and J 7 bases, leaving 11 bases between the germline ends. The germline V gene has CDR1 SGHNT and CDR2 YYREEE (reference sequence). The CDR3 spans 12 residues. This CDR3 is CASSSGAIGYTF. In nucleotides, the CDR3 is TGTGCCAGCAGCAGTGGGGCGATTGGCTACACCTTC.

The chain couples TRBV6-5 to TRBJ1-5; D is uncertain. Trimming took 2 bases from V and 6 from J, leaving 11 bases between them. The CDR3 is made up of 14 amino acids. In germline, CDR1 is MNHEY, CDR2 SVGAGI. The CDR3 region has the DNA TGTGCCAGCAGTTACCGGGGTATCGGTCAGCCCCAGCATTTT. Translating it yields CASSYRGIGQPQHF.

The rearrangement joins TRBV6-2 or TRBV6-3 to TRBJ2-3; D might be TRBD1 (5 bases). Germline CDR1 and CDR2: MNHEY and SVGEGT. The CDR3 has 17 residues. V lost 2 bases and J 0 bases, leaving 15 bases between the germline ends. The CDR3 sequence: CASSYAPGADSTDTQYF. Written as DNA, the CDR3 is TGTGCCAGCAGTTACGCCCCTGGGGCAGATAGCACAGATACGCAGTATTTT.

This chain links TRBV5-1 with TRBJ1-1; the match to TRBD1 covers 7 bases. This CDR3 has 15 residues. With 4 bases clipped from V and 2 bases from J, the junction kept 8 bases outside the gene matches. The germline CDR1 and CDR2 sequences are SGHRS and YFSETQ. The DNA for the CDR3 is TGCGCCAGCAGCCTCTCAGGGACAGACAACACTGAAGCTTTCTTT. Its translation: CASSLSGTDNTEAFF. Full variable domain (missing parts from reference TRBV5-1 and TRBJ1-1): KAGVTQTPRYLIKTRGQQVTLSCSPISGHRSVSWYQQTPGQGLQFLFEYFSETQRNKGNFPGRFSGRQFSNSRSEMNVSTLELGDSALYLCASSLSGTDNTEAFFGQGTRLTVV.

The V gene is TRBV12-3 or TRBV12-4, the J gene TRBJ2-1, with D unresolved. Trimming removed 9 bases from V and 5 bases from J, with 11 bases in between. The CDR3 extends over 12 amino acids. The CDR3: CASLEADNEQFF. The CDR3 DNA sequence: TGTGCCAGTCTTGAGGCCGACAATGAGCAGTTCTTC.

The chain has TRBV3-1 (or the pseudogene TRBV3-2) and TRBJ2-2; a weak D match, TRBD2 (6 bases). The V gene lost 4 bases and the J gene lost 6 bases, with 12 bases spanning the gap. The germline V gene encodes CDR1 LGHDT and CDR2 YNNKEL (reference sequence). The CDR3 is 14 amino acids. The CDR3 nucleotides are TGTGCCAGCAGCCCCCTGGGGGGAGCCGGGGAGCTGTTTTTT. Translating gives CASSPLGGAGELFF.

This chain joins TRBV13 and TRBJ1-1; D unresolved. This CDR3 has 13 amino acids. V lost 8 bases to trimming and J lost 5 bases, with 15 bases between them. Germline V lookup: CDR1 PRHDT, CDR2 FYEKMQ (reference sequence). CDR3 residues: CASLGGRETEAFF. CDR3 nucleotides: TGTGCCAGCCTCGGAGGGCGGGAGACTGAAGCTTTCTTT.

The chain combines TRBV12-3 or TRBV12-4 with TRBJ1-2; D might be TRBD1 (6 bases). The CDR3 has 13 amino acids. The V and J ends lost 3 bases and 7 bases respectively, with 12 bases between them. CDR3 residues: CASSFQGRFGYTF. CDR3 DNA sequence: TGTGCCAGCAGTTTTCAGGGGCGCTTTGGCTACACCTTC.

The chain joins TRBV6-5 to TRBJ1-3; 8 bases fit TRBD1. V lost 6 bases to trimming and J lost 0 bases; unmatched junction nucleotides: 1. Germline CDR1 and CDR2: MNHEY and SVGAGI. The CDR3 contains 14 residues. CDR3 residues: CASSGTGSGNTIYF. The CDR3 DNA follows: TGTGCCAGCAGCGGGACAGGCTCTGGAAACACCATATATTTT.

V gene TRBV27 combines with J gene TRBJ1-5; D is perhaps TRBD1 (5 bases). The CDR3 contains 14 residues. Germline values: CDR1 MNHEY, CDR2 SMNVEV (reference sequence). The V end lost 8 bases, the J end lost 4 bases, and 15 bases lay between the germline ends. CDR3 loop: CASGRRGDNQPQHF. CDR3 coding DNA: TGTGCCAGCGGTCGCCGGGGGGATAATCAGCCCCAGCATTTT.

The DNA of the CDR3 is TGTGCCAGCAGCTTACAGGGGGGGAACACTGAAGCTTTCTTT. Encoded protein: CASSLQGGNTEAFF. V is TRBV11-2 and J is TRBJ1-1; 7 nucleotides align to TRBD1. This CDR3 has 14 amino acids. V was clipped by 2 bases and J by 1 base; unmatched bases: 1. Germline assignment: CDR1 SGHAT and CDR2 FQNNGV.

The chain uses TRBV4-3 and TRBJ1-1; a weak D match, TRBD1 (6 bases). V was trimmed by 2 bases and J by 5 bases, leaving 15 bases between them. There are 15 residues in the CDR3. In germline, CDR1 is LGHNA, CDR2 YSLEER. This chain's CDR3 is CASSQFGQGLTEAFF. In nucleotides, the CDR3 is TGCGCCAGCAGCCAATTTGGGCAGGGGCTTACTGAAGCTTTCTTT.

The gene calls are TRBV3-1 (or the pseudogene TRBV3-2) and TRBJ2-5; TRBD2 matches at 7 bases. The CDR3 runs to 16 residues. The V segment lost 4 bases and the J segment 5 bases; nucleotides outside the gene matches: 13. Germline-derived CDR1 and CDR2 are LGHDT and YNNKEL (reference sequence). The CDR3 loop is CASSLASGGIEETQYF. The CDR3 nucleotides are TGTGCCAGCAGCCTCGCTTCCGGGGGGATAGAGGAGACCCAGTACTTC.

This sequence joins TRBV6-5 and TRBJ2-3; no clear D. This CDR3 has 13 residues. The V gene lost 8 bases and the J gene lost 2 bases, with 11 bases spanning the gap. Germline V gene sequence: CDR1 MNHEY, CDR2 SVGAGI. CDR3 DNA: TGTGCCAGCCCCGGAGCCTTCACAGATACGCAGTATTTT. Encoded protein: CASPGAFTDTQYF.

The V and J genes are TRBV6-1 and TRBJ1-1; TRBD1 agrees at 7 bases. V was pared by 2 bases and J by 1 base, with 1 base of the junction left unmatched. Germline CDR1 MNHNS, CDR2 SASEGT. The CDR3 contains 14 residues. The CDR3 reads CASSERQGNTEAFF. The CDR3 DNA sequence: TGTGCCAGCAGTGAAAGACAGGGGAACACTGAAGCTTTCTTT.

The chain joins TRBV9 to TRBJ2-1; 8 bases fit TRBD2. Germline loops: CDR1 SGDLS, CDR2 YYNGEE. The CDR3 is 15 residues long. Trimming cost V 4 bases and J 9 bases; bases outside gene matches: 12. CDR3 DNA: TGTGCCAGCAGCCCCCGGGGAAGCGGGGGCGGTGAGCAGTTCTTC. This sequence encodes CASSPRGSGGGEQFF.

The sample holds a few counts of this clone. This CDR3 is CASSKAGTSGNTIYF. The CDR3 region has the DNA TGTGCCAGCAGCAAAGCGGGCACCTCTGGAAACACCATATATTTT. This chain connects TRBV21-1 to TRBJ1-3; the DNA was not compared with TRBD1, the D call given in the table. TRBV21-1 is classified as a pseudogene. This CDR3 has 15 amino acids.

The chain combines TRBV29-1 with TRBJ2-2; D is unclear. CDR3 length: 12 amino acids. Germline V CDR1 and CDR2: SQVTM, ANQGSEA. V was cut by 3 bases and J by 6 bases, with 8 bases left in between. The CDR3 sequence: CSVEERPGELFF. Written as DNA, the CDR3 is TGCAGCGTTGAGGAGCGTCCCGGGGAGCTGTTTTTT.

This clone was seen ten or more times. The chain joins TRBV19 to TRBJ1-2, with 7 bases lining up with TRBD1. Germline assignment: CDR1 LNHDA and CDR2 SQIVND (reference sequence). This CDR3 has 12 residues. V was pared by 11 bases and J by 7 bases, with 10 bases of the junction left unmatched. In nucleotides, the CDR3 is TGTGCCGTCCCTTCAGGGGGAGGTGGCTACACCTTC. Encoded protein: CAVPSGGGGYTF.

The genes are TRBV5-6 and TRBJ2-3; possible D gene TRBD1, 5 bases. The CDR3 spans 13 residues. V shed 7 bases and J shed 5 bases, with 14 bases lying between them. Germline V lookup: CDR1 SGHDT, CDR2 YYEEEE. CDR3 DNA: TGTGCCAGCCGATTAGGGGAAGTAGATACGCAGTATTTT. It encodes CASRLGEVDTQYF.

The chain has TRBV2 and TRBJ1-3, with D unresolved. The CDR3 covers 14 residues. Germline assignment: CDR1 SNHLY and CDR2 FYNNEI. Trimming shortened V by 5 bases and J by 1 base, and 9 bases separated the two germline ends. The CDR3 bases are TGTGCCAGCAGTTTTACAGAATCTGGAAACACCATATATTTT. Translating gives CASSFTESGNTIYF.